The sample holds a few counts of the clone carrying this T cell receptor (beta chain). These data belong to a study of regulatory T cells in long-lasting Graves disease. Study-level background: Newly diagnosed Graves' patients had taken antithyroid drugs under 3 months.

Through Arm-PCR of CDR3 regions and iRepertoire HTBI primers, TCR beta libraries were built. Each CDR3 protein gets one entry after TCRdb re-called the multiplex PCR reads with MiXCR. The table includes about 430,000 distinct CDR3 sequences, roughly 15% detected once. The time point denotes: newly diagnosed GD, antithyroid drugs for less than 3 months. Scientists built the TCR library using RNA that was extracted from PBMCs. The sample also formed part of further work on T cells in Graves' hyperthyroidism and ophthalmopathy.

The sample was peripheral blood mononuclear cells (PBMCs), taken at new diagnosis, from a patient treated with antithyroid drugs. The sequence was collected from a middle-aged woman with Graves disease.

CDR3 bases: TGCAGTGCTAGACAGGGTTCCGACAATGAGCAGTTCTTC. Its protein is CSARQGSDNEQFF. The chain has TRBV20-1 and TRBJ2-1; the D gene is possibly TRBD1 (5 bases). The germline CDR1 and CDR2 sequences are DFQATT and SNEGSKA (reference sequence). V was cut by 2 bases and J by 5 bases, with 10 bases left in between. CDR3 length: 13 residues.